This TCR beta chain derives from a study of OX40 agonist ivuxolimab in advanced cancers. At the level of the study: The drug used for patients, ivuxolimab, was an agonistic anti-OX40 (CD134) antibody.

Data came from immunoSEQ multiplex PCR; TCRdb stores just in-frame clones and leaves some out. The sample includes about 16,000 clones, almost 85% of them seen just once. V was pared by 5 bases and J by 2 bases, with 7 bases of the junction left unmatched. This CDR3 comprises 15 residues. CDR1 MNHEY and CDR2 SVGAGI come from the germline V gene. The source is an adult with an advanced solid tumor such as melanoma, head and neck, liver or kidney cancer. This specimen was CD4+ or CD8+ T cells sorted from blood, taken in a trial of the OX40 agonist ivuxolimab. The V gene is TRBV6-5, the J gene TRBJ2-5; 8 bases fit TRBD2. CDR3 in amino acids: CASSVVAGGQETQYF. In nucleotides, the CDR3 is TGTGCCAGCAGTGTCGTTGCGGGGGGACAAGAGACCCAGTACTTC.